The rows below give T cell receptor beta chains drawn from one sample of a study of T cell responses to AZD1222 COVID-19 vaccine. Data came from immunoSEQ multiplex PCR; TCRdb stores just in-frame clones and leaves some out. The sample has roughly 96,000 clones; roughly nine tenths are singletons. This specimen was peripheral blood, taken on day 0 of AZD1222 vaccination. These receptor sequences come from an adult in good health. CDR3s include the opening cysteine and the closing phenylalanine or tryptophan. D genes are given only for firm matches. Size is omitted from some rows. Given values are once, few, many or a class for expanded clones.

CDR3	DNA	J	V	size	D
CASSLLGRTSYEQYF	TGCGCCAGCAGCTTGTTGGGACGGACCTCCTACGAGCAGTACTTC	TRBJ2-7	TRBV5-1	-	-
CASSSRQGGETQYF	TGTGCCAGCAGTTCCCGACAGGGAGGGGAGACCCAGTACTTC	TRBJ2-5	TRBV27	-	-
CASNNRGHTGELFF	TGTGCCAGTAATAACAGGGGACACACCGGGGAGCTGTTTTTT	TRBJ2-2	TRBV19	-	TRBD1
CASSSLDVTDTQYF	TGTGCCAGTAGCTCCCTCGATGTCACAGATACGCAGTATTTT	TRBJ2-3	TRBV19	-	-
CASSLGPGGNQPQHF	TGTGCCAGCAGCTTAGGGCCAGGGGGCAATCAGCCCCAGCATTTT	TRBJ1-5	TRBV7-2	few	-
CASSLEGVTPAEQYF	TGCGCCAGCAGCTTGGAGGGAGTGACCCCGGCCGAGCAGTACTTC	TRBJ2-7	TRBV5-1	-	-
CASSYDLKGTEAFF	TGTGCCAGCAGTTATGACCTCAAGGGGACTGAAGCTTTCTTT	TRBJ1-1	TRBV6-2/TRBV6-3	-	-
CASSPTSRSNEQFF	TGTGCCAGCAGCCCTACTAGCAGAAGTAATGAGCAGTTCTTC	TRBJ2-1	TRBV7-2	once	-
CASSPLPLSVTAYNEQFF	TGTGCCAGCTCACCGCTCCCTCTCTCAGTAACGGCCTACAATGAGCAGTTCTTC	TRBJ2-1	TRBV18	-	-
CASSFYINTEAFF	TGTGCCAGCAGTTTTTACATCAACACTGAAGCTTTCTTT	TRBJ1-1	TRBV12-3/TRBV12-4	once	-
CASSLMLAGGTGELFF	TGTGCCAGCAGCCTCATGCTAGCGGGAGGCACCGGGGAGCTGTTTTTT	TRBJ2-2	TRBV13	-	TRBD2
CASRWDFAGEQYF	TGTGCCAGCAGATGGGATTTTGCCGGCGAGCAGTACTTC	TRBJ2-7	TRBV27	-	-
CASSLGTGTDTQYF	TGTGCCAGCAGCTTAGGGACAGGCACAGATACGCAGTATTTT	TRBJ2-3	TRBV7-6	-	-
CASSQFALGNEQFF	TGTGCCAGCAGTCAATTCGCACTGGGGAACGAGCAGTTCTTC	TRBJ2-1	TRBV6-5	-	-
CASSLEAGGPGEQYF	TGTGCCAGCAGTTTAGAAGCGGGAGGGCCGGGCGAGCAGTACTTC	TRBJ2-7	TRBV27	-	TRBD2
CASRKTGGKNEQYF	TGCGCCAGCAGGAAGACAGGGGGCAAGAACGAGCAGTACTTC	TRBJ2-7	TRBV5-1	-	TRBD1
CSVDLGGYGYTF	TGCAGCGTTGATCTGGGAGGCTATGGCTACACCTTC	TRBJ1-2	TRBV29-1	-	-